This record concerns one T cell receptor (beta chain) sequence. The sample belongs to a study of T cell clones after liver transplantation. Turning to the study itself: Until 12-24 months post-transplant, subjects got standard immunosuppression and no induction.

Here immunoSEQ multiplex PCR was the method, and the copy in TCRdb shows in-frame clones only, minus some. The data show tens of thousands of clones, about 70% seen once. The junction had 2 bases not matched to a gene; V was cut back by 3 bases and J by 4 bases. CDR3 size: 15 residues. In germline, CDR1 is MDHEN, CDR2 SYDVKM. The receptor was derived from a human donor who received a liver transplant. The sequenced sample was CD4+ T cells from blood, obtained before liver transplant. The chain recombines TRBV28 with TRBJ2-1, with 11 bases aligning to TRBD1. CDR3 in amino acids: CASSFGTGGYNEQFF. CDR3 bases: TGTGCCAGCAGTTTTGGGACAGGGGGATACAATGAGCAGTTCTTC.